These 12 T cell receptor beta chains share one sample of origin, sequenced in a study of blood T cell repertoires in COVID-19. Clones were read by immunoSEQ multiplex PCR, and TCRdb kept only the in-frame ones, dropping some. The sample includes more than 85,000 clones, around 85% of them seen just once. The material sequenced was peripheral blood. These receptors came from a man older than 75 with acute or convalescent COVID-19.

The chain recombines TRBV6-5 with TRBJ2-3, with a tentative D call TRBD1 (6 bases). This CDR3 is 15 amino acids long. CDR1 MNHEY and CDR2 SVGAGI come from the germline V gene. V was shortened by 2 bases and J by 0 bases, with 9 bases between the two germline ends. The CDR3: CASSYGTTSTDTQYF. The CDR3 DNA reads TGTGCCAGCAGTTACGGGACAACTAGCACAGATACGCAGTATTTT.

The chain couples TRBV19 to TRBJ2-1; 9 bases fit TRBD2. The length of the CDR3 is 16 residues. Germline-derived CDR1 and CDR2 are LNHDA and SQIVND (reference sequence). Trimming cost V 1 base and J 5 bases; bases outside gene matches: 6. The CDR3 DNA sequence: TGTGCCAGTAGTATAGTCGCGGGAGGGCCGAACAATGAGCAGTTCTTC. Translating it yields CASSIVAGGPNNEQFF.

This clone showed up just a few times. The chain is built from TRBV6-2 or TRBV6-3 and TRBJ2-1, with D tentatively TRBD2 (6 bases). The germline gives CDR1 MNHEY, CDR2 SVGEGT. The CDR3 has 14 residues. V was trimmed by 5 bases and J by 9 bases, leaving 17 bases between them. DNA of the CDR3: TGTGCCAGCAGTCCGGAGGAGGGGTGGGTTGAGCAGTTCTTC. It specifies CASSPEEGWVEQFF.

This chain joins TRBV28 and TRBJ2-2, with 10 bases identical to TRBD1. Per the germline V gene, CDR1 is MDHEN and CDR2 is SYDVKM. This CDR3 contains 16 residues. V was pared by 3 bases and J by 3 bases, with 4 bases of the junction left unmatched. CDR3 protein: CASSLGTGAHTGELFF. In nucleotides, the CDR3 is TGTGCCAGCAGTTTGGGGACAGGGGCCCACACCGGGGAGCTGTTTTTT.

This chain joins TRBV3-1 (or the pseudogene TRBV3-2) and TRBJ1-1; no definite D call. V dropped 2 bases and J dropped 8 bases, with 9 bases sitting between them. Germline CDR1 LGHDT, CDR2 YNNKEL (reference sequence). This CDR3 has 12 residues. The DNA for the CDR3 is TGTGCCAGCAGCCAAACACAGTTAGAAGCTTTCTTT. Translating it yields CASSQTQLEAFF.

The rearrangement uses TRBV5-8 and TRBJ2-3; TRBD1 matches at 8 bases. This CDR3 has 15 amino acids. V gave up 4 bases and J gave up 2 bases; unmatched junction bases: 6. Germline V lookup: CDR1 SGHTS, CDR2 YDEGEE. CDR3 DNA sequence: TGTGCCAGCAGCGGGAGGACAGGGAACACAGATACGCAGTATTTT. The encoded protein is CASSGRTGNTDTQYF.

The chain is built from TRBV7-8 and TRBJ2-7, with D perhaps matching TRBD2 (6 bases). Germline lookup yields CDR1 SGHVS and CDR2 FQNEAQ. This CDR3 is 15 amino acids long. Trimming took 2 bases from V and 0 from J, leaving 11 bases between them. The CDR3 loop reads CASSLLRESSYEQYF. The DNA for the CDR3 is TGTGCCAGCAGCTTATTACGGGAGAGCTCCTACGAGCAGTACTTC.

The chain links TRBV7-2 to TRBJ1-3, with D tentatively TRBD1 (5 bases). Per germline, CDR1 SGHTA and CDR2 FQGNSA. There are 17 residues in the CDR3. V shed 3 bases and J shed 2 bases, with 17 bases lying between them. The CDR3: CASSLQGPGATGNTIYF. CDR3 sequence (DNA): TGTGCCAGCAGCTTGCAGGGCCCGGGCGCCACTGGAAACACCATATATTTT. The complete variable domain, with remaining parts taken from reference TRBV7-2 and TRBJ1-3, reads GAGVSQSPSNKVTEKGKDVELRCDPISGHTALYWYRQSLGQGLEFLIYFQGNSAPDKSGLPSDRFSAERTGGSVSTLTIQRTQQEDSAVYLCASSLQGPGATGNTIYFGEGSWLTVV.

V is TRBV15 and J is TRBJ1-1; no firm D call. The germline V gene has CDR1 LNHNV and CDR2 YYDKDF (reference sequence). There are 13 residues in the CDR3. The V gene lost 0 bases and the J gene lost 5 bases, with 7 bases spanning the gap. CDR3 DNA sequence: TGTGCCACCAGCAGAGAATTGAGAACTGAAGCTTTCTTT. Its translation: CATSRELRTEAFF.

CDR3 in amino acids: CATSDPAGAYEQYF. CDR3 sequence (DNA): TGTGCCACCAGTGATCCAGCAGGCGCGTACGAGCAGTACTTC. The rearrangement uses TRBV24-1 and TRBJ2-7, with D hard to call. The V end was cut by 3 bases, the J end by 4 bases, with 12 bases between. CDR3 length: 14 amino acids. Germline V gives CDR1 KGHDR, CDR2 SFDVKD.

This chain links TRBV3-1 (or the pseudogene TRBV3-2) with TRBJ1-2; D unresolved. Germline CDR1 and CDR2: LGHDT and YNNKEL (reference sequence). The CDR3 sequence is 15 residues long. V shed 1 base and J shed 4 bases, with 13 bases lying between them. CDR3 sequence (DNA): TGTGCCAGCAGCCAAGGAGGGCAGAGCTTCTATGGCTACACCTTC. Protein product: CASSQGGQSFYGYTF.

V is TRBV6-1 and J is TRBJ1-6, with D perhaps matching TRBD1 (6 bases). CDR1 and CDR2 from the germline V gene are MNHNS and SASEGT. The CDR3 has 16 residues. V gave up 3 bases and J gave up 0 bases, with 9 bases separating them. DNA for the CDR3: TGTGCCAGCAGTGATGGACAGAGCTCCTATAATTCACCCCTCCACTTT. Its translation is CASSDGQSSYNSPLHF.